The clone carrying this T cell receptor beta chain was picked up many times. Its specificity is unknown. These data come from a study of early T cells in non-severe SARS-CoV-2 infection. Points from the study as a whole: Database matching using VDJdb favored anti-spike CD8 responses, with private and CD4 specificities left missing.

The CDR3 has 16 residues. In germline, CDR1 is SEHNR, CDR2 FQNEAQ (reference sequence). V lost 2 bases to trimming and J lost 2 bases; unmatched junction nucleotides: 5. Researchers tagged individual cDNA molecules with unique molecular identifiers. TCRdb re-analysed the 5' RACE reads in MiXCR, keeping a single row per CDR3 protein. The sample holds fewer than 100,000 distinct CDR3 sequences, roughly 6% seen once. The rearrangement links TRBV7-9 to TRBJ2-2, with TRBD2 matching 7 bases. Source material: whole blood. This clonotype was sampled from an adult who was a healthcare worker with PCR-confirmed SARS-CoV-2 infection or an uninfected control (not recorded which). DNA for the CDR3: TGTGCCAGCAGCTTAAAGAGCGGGGCTAACACCGGGGAGCTGTTTTTT. This encodes CASSLKSGANTGELFF.